Listed below are T cell receptor beta chains from one sample, sequenced in a study of OX40 agonist ivuxolimab in advanced cancers. TCRdb keeps only in-frame clones here, not all; method: immunoSEQ multiplex PCR. This table has approximately 120,000 clones, under 95% appearing once. This sample comprised CD4+ or CD8+ T cells sorted from blood, obtained in a trial of the OX40 agonist ivuxolimab. These receptor sequences come from an adult with an advanced solid tumor such as melanoma, head and neck, liver or kidney cancer. Each CDR3 is given with its conserved first and last residue. Fields, in order: CDR3 length, V gene, J gene, D gene, CDR3 protein. The D gene is left open where the match is weak.

CDR3 length: 16
V gene: TRBV5-1
J gene: TRBJ2-3
D gene: TRBD2
CDR3 protein: CASSLGEASGSDTQYF

CDR3 length: 12
V gene: TRBV7-9
J gene: TRBJ1-2
D gene: -
CDR3 protein: CASSLLGTDVPF

CDR3 length: 14
V gene: TRBV2
J gene: TRBJ2-3
D gene: -
CDR3 protein: CASTRDKITDTQYF

CDR3 length: 14
V gene: TRBV13
J gene: TRBJ2-7
D gene: -
CDR3 protein: CASSSRQYRYEQYF

CDR3 length: 12
V gene: TRBV6-5
J gene: TRBJ2-3
D gene: -
CDR3 protein: CASSPPGNTQYF

CDR3 length: 14
V gene: TRBV5-1
J gene: TRBJ1-5
D gene: -
CDR3 protein: CASRRGGVNQPQHF

CDR3 length: 15
V gene: TRBV18
J gene: TRBJ1-5
D gene: TRBD1
CDR3 protein: CASSPTGGGNQPQHF

CDR3 length: 16
V gene: TRBV5-8
J gene: TRBJ2-3
D gene: -
CDR3 protein: CASTMTGAGYTDTQYF

CDR3 length: 16
V gene: TRBV5-5
J gene: TRBJ2-2
D gene: TRBD2
CDR3 protein: CASSLRTSGSSGELFF

CDR3 length: 15
V gene: TRBV5-1
J gene: TRBJ1-2
D gene: TRBD1
CDR3 protein: CASSPGTADLYGYTF

CDR3 length: 14
V gene: TRBV9
J gene: TRBJ1-4
D gene: -
CDR3 protein: CASSPTGLNEKLFF

CDR3 length: 16
V gene: TRBV19
J gene: TRBJ1-1
D gene: TRBD1
CDR3 protein: CASPGTGEGMNTEAFF

CDR3 length: 14
V gene: TRBV6-1
J gene: TRBJ2-2
D gene: -
CDR3 protein: CASSEAALIGELFF

CDR3 length: 13
V gene: TRBV5-4
J gene: TRBJ2-1
D gene: -
CDR3 protein: CASSLWMANEQFF

CDR3 length: 16
V gene: TRBV10-1
J gene: TRBJ1-1
D gene: TRBD1
CDR3 protein: CASSRTGGDVRTEAFF

CDR3 length: 14
V gene: TRBV28
J gene: TRBJ2-5
D gene: TRBD1
CDR3 protein: CASSFRDSQETQYF

CDR3 length: 15
V gene: TRBV27
J gene: TRBJ2-3
D gene: TRBD2
CDR3 protein: CASSQGLASTDTQYF

CDR3 length: 15
V gene: TRBV9
J gene: TRBJ2-3
D gene: -
CDR3 protein: CASSARAEGVDTQYF

CDR3 length: 14
V gene: TRBV5-1
J gene: TRBJ1-4
D gene: TRBD1
CDR3 protein: CASSSGTGVEKLFF

CDR3 length: 14
V gene: TRBV28
J gene: TRBJ1-1
D gene: TRBD1
CDR3 protein: CASSPGGMNTEAFF

CDR3 length: 15
V gene: TRBV6-6
J gene: TRBJ1-1
D gene: TRBD1
CDR3 protein: CASSYPQGVNTEAFF

CDR3 length: 13
V gene: TRBV11-3
J gene: TRBJ1-5
D gene: TRBD1
CDR3 protein: CASSLTGNQPQHF

CDR3 length: 15
V gene: TRBV7-9
J gene: TRBJ1-1
D gene: -
CDR3 protein: CASSPNQDGNTEAFF

CDR3 length: 15
V gene: TRBV5-1
J gene: TRBJ2-1
D gene: -
CDR3 protein: CASSLRGAVYNEQFF

CDR3 length: 15
V gene: TRBV7-3
J gene: TRBJ2-2
D gene: -
CDR3 protein: CASSLRQENTGELFF

CDR3 length: 14
V gene: TRBV7-2
J gene: TRBJ2-7
D gene: -
CDR3 protein: CASSLTGQIYEQYF

CDR3 length: 16
V gene: TRBV6-6
J gene: TRBJ2-7
D gene: -
CDR3 protein: CASSYAGQRRDYEQYF

CDR3 length: 15
V gene: TRBV7-9
J gene: TRBJ2-1
D gene: TRBD2
CDR3 protein: CASNTGTSSYNEQFF

CDR3 length: 16
V gene: TRBV19
J gene: TRBJ2-1
D gene: TRBD1
CDR3 protein: CASSNHPGQGAGEQFF

CDR3 length: 16
V gene: TRBV12-5
J gene: TRBJ2-1
D gene: TRBD2
CDR3 protein: CASGRQTSGSYNEQFF

CDR3 length: 14
V gene: TRBV10-3
J gene: TRBJ1-1
D gene: TRBD1
CDR3 protein: CAISGTGVNTEAFF